This TCR beta chain originates from a study of T cell responses to AZD1222 COVID-19 vaccine. Generated by immunoSEQ multiplex PCR, the TCRdb table keeps only in-frame clones and is missing some. The data show tens of thousands of clones, approximately 88% seen once. Germline values: CDR1 MNHEY, CDR2 SMNVEV (reference sequence). The V gene lost 7 bases and the J gene lost 2 bases, with 14 bases spanning the gap. This CDR3 region has 14 residues. V is TRBV27 and J is TRBJ1-1; D gene unclear. The source was peripheral blood, collected on day 0 of MenACWY control vaccination. This TCR came from an adult in good health. CDR3 nucleotide sequence: TGTGCCAGCACCCCCAGCCCCGCTAACACTGAAGCTTTCTTT. Translation gives CASTPSPANTEAFF.